The 20 T cell receptor beta chains below were found in one sample sequenced in a study of kidney transplant recipient with SARS-CoV-2 infection. One entry per CDR3 protein results from TCRdb running MiXCR on the reads. The data show 200,000 to 300,000 distinct CDR3 sequences, with 29% seen just once and under 9.5% held by the top ten. This sample comprised a blood sample, obtained at baseline and on day 111 from a kidney transplant recipient. Every receptor here comes from a male patient between 25 and 39 years old who had COVID-19 and was a kidney transplant recipient. Certain T cells may be donor cells from the graft.

The chain combines TRBV4-1 with TRBJ1-5; D possibly corresponds to TRBD1 (5 bases). Trimming removed 0 bases at V and 9 bases at J, with 12 bases between. This CDR3 has 14 amino acids. CDR1 is MGHRA and CDR2 is YSYEKL in the germline V gene. The CDR3 sequence is CASSQDPGLGPQHF. The CDR3 region has the DNA TGCGCCAGCAGCCAAGATCCGGGACTTGGGCCCCAGCATTTT.

This clonotype was picked up many times. This chain links TRBV12-5 with TRBJ2-5; D is unclear. The CDR3 covers 15 residues. CDR1 is LGHNT, CDR2 FRNRAP, per germline. V was clipped by 0 bases and J by 5 bases, with 13 bases between them. The CDR3 nucleotides are TGTGCTAGTGGTTTGGTACCCCGCCCCGGCGAGACCCAGTACTTC. It translates to CASGLVPRPGETQYF.

This clonotype was seen a few times. V and J are TRBV4-1 and TRBJ2-3; 8 nucleotides line up with TRBD2. This CDR3 has 16 residues. V shed 3 bases and J 2 bases; nucleotides not matched to a gene: 7. Germline V gene lookup returns CDR1 MGHRA and CDR2 YSYEKL. Here the CDR3 reads CASSHSAGDSTDTQYF. Written as DNA, the CDR3 is TGCGCCAGCAGCCATTCAGCGGGGGACTCCACAGATACGCAGTATTTT.

The J gene is TRBJ2-1, the V gene TRBV20-1; 9 nucleotides line up with TRBD2. CDR3 length: 14 amino acids. Germline trimming cut 3 bases from V and 4 bases from J; bases unmatched to any gene: 4. In germline, CDR1 is DFQATT, CDR2 SNEGSKA (reference sequence). The CDR3 DNA is TGCAGTGCTAGTTACCTAGCGGGGTACAATGAGCAGTTCTTC. Translation: CSASYLAGYNEQFF.

This clonotype was counted many times. The chain carries TRBV10-3 and TRBJ2-1, with D perhaps matching TRBD1 (5 bases). CDR1 and CDR2 (germline): ENHRY, SYGVKD. The V end was cut by 6 bases, the J end by 4 bases, with 13 bases between. This CDR3 contains 14 residues. The CDR3 DNA sequence: TGTGCCATCAGCCCCGGTGACAGTTACAATGAGCAGTTCTTC. Translation: CAISPGDSYNEQFF.

This clonotype has only a few counts. CDR3 DNA: TGTGCCAGCAGCAAAGAGGGGGACCCCACAGATACGCAGTATTTT. Translating gives CASSKEGDPTDTQYF. The chain carries TRBV21-1 and TRBJ2-3; the table's TRBD1 call for D was not verified on the DNA. TRBV21-1 is shown as a pseudogene. The CDR3 runs 15 residues.

This clonotype was picked up many times. The V gene is TRBV12-3 or TRBV12-4, the J gene TRBJ2-3; 10 nucleotides match TRBD2. This CDR3 spans 16 amino acids. V lost 6 bases, J lost 1 base, and 7 bases stayed unmatched. CDR3 coding DNA: TGTGCCAGCAGAGAACATGGGACTAGCGGCACAGATACGCAGTATTTT. Its translation: CASREHGTSGTDTQYF.

Turning to this clonotype: This may be a read error, as it is one base from a much larger clone. The rearrangement links TRBV7-2 to TRBJ1-1; 9 nucleotides match TRBD1. The V gene's germline CDR1 is SGHTA and CDR2 FQGNSA. CDR3 length: 13 amino acids. The CDR3 DNA follows: TGTCCCAGCAGCTTAGGGACAGGGAATGAAGCTTTCTTT. Its translation: CPSSLGTGNEAFF. The full variable domain, completed using reference TRBV7-2 and TRBJ1-1, is GAGVSQSPSNKVTEKGKDVELRCDPISGHTALYWYRQSLGQGLEFLIYFQGNSAPDKSGLPSDRFSAERTGGSVSTLTIQRTQQEDSAVYLCPSSLGTGNEAFFGQGTRLTVV.

Many counts were recorded for this clonotype. This chain joins TRBV27 and TRBJ2-6; 9 bases fit TRBD2. The V gene's germline CDR1 is MNHEY and CDR2 SMNVEV (reference sequence). J lost 9 bases, V lost 4 bases, and 10 bases had no gene match. The CDR3 extends over 16 amino acids. The CDR3 sequence: CASSSSGTSPLNVLTF. The CDR3 coding sequence is TGTGCCAGCAGTTCGTCGGGGACTAGCCCACTCAACGTCCTGACTTTC.

This clonotype was seen at least ten times. The chain links TRBV3-1 to TRBJ1-2, with D unresolved. The germline V gene encodes CDR1 LGHDT and CDR2 YNNKEL (reference sequence). The CDR3 covers 17 residues. Trimming took 5 bases from V and 4 from J, leaving 23 bases between them. The CDR3 protein is CASSESCTLRKTYGYTF. Written as DNA, the CDR3 is TGTGCCAGCAGCGAATCCTGCACCCTTCGAAAGACCTATGGCTACACCTTC.

This clonotype was picked up many times. The chain recombines TRBV5-8 with TRBJ2-2, with 9 bases fitting TRBD1. The germline V gene has CDR1 SGHTS and CDR2 YDEGEE. The CDR3 is 17 amino acids. Germline trimming cut 4 bases from V and 6 bases from J; bases unmatched to any gene: 13. Written as DNA, the CDR3 is TGTGCCAGCAGCGCTCTACAGGGGGCATTTTATCCCGGGGAGCTGTTTTTT. This gives the protein CASSALQGAFYPGELFF.

Details on this clonotype: This may come from a read error, since a much larger clone is one base off. V usage is TRBV3-1 and J usage is TRBJ1-2; D is undetermined. CDR3 length: 17 amino acids. The germline V gene has CDR1 LGHDT and CDR2 YNNKEL (reference sequence). V lost 5 bases to trimming and J lost 4 bases, with 23 bases between them. This chain's CDR3 is CASSAPGTLRKIYGYTF. In DNA, the CDR3 is TGTGCCAGCAGCGCACCTGGCACCCTTCGAAAGATCTATGGCTACACCTTC. Using reference TRBV3-1 and TRBJ1-2 for the parts outside the CDR3, the full variable domain is DTAVSQTPKYLVTQMGNDKSIKCEQNLGHDTMYWYKQDSKKFLKIMFSYNNKELIINETVPNRFSPKSPDKAHLNLHINSLELGDSAVYFCASSAPGTLRKIYGYTFGSGTRLTVV.

A remark on this clonotype: A much bigger clone sits one base away, suggesting this may be a read error. V usage is TRBV5-6 and J usage is TRBJ1-2; D not certain. The V gene's germline CDR1 is SGHDT and CDR2 YYEEEE. The CDR3 totals 16 residues. CDR3 loop: CASLFGNSRKTYGYIF. The CDR3 DNA is TGTGCCAGCCTGTTCGGCAATAGTCGAAAGACCTATGGCTACATCTTC.

Ten or more counts support this clonotype. The V gene is TRBV6-5, the J gene TRBJ2-2; tentative D call: TRBD1 (6 bases). The CDR3 sequence is 17 residues long. Germline assignment: CDR1 MNHEY and CDR2 SVGAGI. Trimming took off 6 bases at V and 0 bases at J, with 17 bases between the two ends. CDR3 sequence: CASRLGQIRTNTGELFF. DNA of the CDR3: TGTGCCAGCAGACTCGGACAGATCCGGACGAACACCGGGGAGCTGTTTTTT.

This clonotype has a count of ten or more. V usage is TRBV19 and J usage is TRBJ1-1, with 9 nucleotides matching TRBD1. CDR3 size: 13 residues. The germline CDR1 and CDR2 sequences are LNHDA and SQIVND (reference sequence). After removal of 7 bases from V and 1 base from J, the junction contained 1 base not matched to a gene. The CDR3 sequence: CASMTGGNTEAFF. DNA of the CDR3: TGTGCCAGTATGACAGGGGGGAACACTGAAGCTTTCTTT.

To note about this clonotype: This may be a read error: a much more frequent sequence differs by one nucleotide. The chain carries TRBV12-3 or TRBV12-4 and TRBJ2-1; D might be TRBD2 (5 bases). This CDR3 is 13 amino acids long. V was trimmed by 6 bases and J by 6 bases, leaving 12 bases between them. The CDR3 here is CASSQWTVNEQFF. The CDR3 DNA is TGTGCCAGCAGCCAATGGACTGTCAATGAGCAGTTCTTC.

In this sample, this clonotype turned up many times. The V gene is TRBV7-3, the J gene TRBJ2-7; TRBD2 matches 8 bases. The CDR3 sequence is 14 residues long. CDR1 is SGHTA and CDR2 is FQGTGA in the germline V gene. Germline trimming cut 5 bases from V and 2 bases from J; bases unmatched to any gene: 5. The CDR3 region is CASSQSGSTYEQYF. The CDR3 region has the DNA TGTGCCAGCAGCCAAAGCGGGAGTACCTACGAGCAGTACTTC.

Ten or more counts support this clonotype. This chain uses TRBV3-2 with TRBJ2-7; TRBD2 reflects the table's D call only, with no check against the DNA. TRBV3-2 is deemed a pseudogene. The CDR3 has 14 residues. The CDR3 loop is CASSQDRGGGEQYF. The CDR3, as DNA: TGTGCCAGCAGCCAAGATCGTGGAGGAGGGGAGCAGTACTTC.

This clonotype was observed at least ten times. The chain recombines TRBV29-1 with TRBJ2-7; maybe TRBD1 (6 bases). This CDR3 spans 15 amino acids. Germline V gene data show CDR1 as SQVTM and CDR2 as ANQGSEA. V lost 4 bases and J 6 bases, leaving 22 bases between the germline ends. For the CDR3, the DNA is TGCAGCGTTGCCCCCTGGACAGATGGTAGATTCGAGCAGTACTTC. It yields the protein CSVAPWTDGRFEQYF.

As for this clonotype: A read error may explain this, as a much larger clone is one base away. The J gene is TRBJ2-1, the V gene TRBV27, with TRBD2 identical over 9 bases. Germline V lookup: CDR1 MNHEY, CDR2 SMNVEV (reference sequence). CDR3 length: 19 residues. After removal of 8 bases from V and 3 bases from J, the junction contained 20 bases not matched to a gene. The CDR3 nucleotides are TGTGCCAGCCACGCCTTTGGGGCTAGCGGGAAACCGGGCTACAATGAGCAGTTCTTC. Its protein product is CASHAFGASGKPGYNEQFF.